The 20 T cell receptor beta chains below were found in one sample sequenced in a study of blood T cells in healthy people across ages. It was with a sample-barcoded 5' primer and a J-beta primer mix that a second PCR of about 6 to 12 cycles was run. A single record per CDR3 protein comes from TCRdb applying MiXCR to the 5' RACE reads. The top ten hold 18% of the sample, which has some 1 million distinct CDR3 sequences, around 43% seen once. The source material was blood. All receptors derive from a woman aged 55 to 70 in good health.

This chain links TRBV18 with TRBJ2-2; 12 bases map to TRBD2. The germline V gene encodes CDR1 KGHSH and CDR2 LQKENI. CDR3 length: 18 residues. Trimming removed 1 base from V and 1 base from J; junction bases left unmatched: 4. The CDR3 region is CASSPLTSGRGNTGELFF. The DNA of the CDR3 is TGTGCCAGCTCACCACTGACTAGCGGGAGAGGGAACACCGGGGAGCTGTTTTTT. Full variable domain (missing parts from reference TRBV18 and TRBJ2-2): NAGVMQNPRHLVRRRGQEARLRCSPMKGHSHVYWYRQLPEEGLKFMVYLQKENIIDESGMPKERFSAEFPKEGPSILRIQQVVRGDSAAYFCASSPLTSGRGNTGELFFGEGSRLTVL.

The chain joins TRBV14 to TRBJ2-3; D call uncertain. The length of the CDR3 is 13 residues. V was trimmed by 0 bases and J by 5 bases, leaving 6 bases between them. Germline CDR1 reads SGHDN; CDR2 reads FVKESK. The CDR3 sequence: CASSQDMGDTQYF. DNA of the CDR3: TGTGCCAGCAGCCAAGATATGGGAGATACGCAGTATTTT.

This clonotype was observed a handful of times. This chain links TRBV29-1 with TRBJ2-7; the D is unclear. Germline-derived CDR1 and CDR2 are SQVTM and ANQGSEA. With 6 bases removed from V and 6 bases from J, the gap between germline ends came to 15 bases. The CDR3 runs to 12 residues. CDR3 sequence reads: CSVAEPLREQYF. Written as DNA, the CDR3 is TGCAGCGTCGCGGAACCCCTTCGCGAGCAGTACTTC.

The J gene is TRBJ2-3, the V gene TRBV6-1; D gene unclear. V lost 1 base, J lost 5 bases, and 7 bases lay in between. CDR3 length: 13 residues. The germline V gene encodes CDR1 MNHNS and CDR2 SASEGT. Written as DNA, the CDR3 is TGTGCCAGCAGTGAAGGTTATCGAGATACGCAGTATTTT. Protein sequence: CASSEGYRDTQYF.

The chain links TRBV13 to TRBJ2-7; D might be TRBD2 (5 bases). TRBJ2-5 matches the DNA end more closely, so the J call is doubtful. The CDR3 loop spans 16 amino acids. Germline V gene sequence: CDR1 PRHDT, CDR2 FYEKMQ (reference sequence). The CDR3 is CASSFLRDTGGETQYF. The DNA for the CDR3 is TGTGCCAGCAGCTTCCTCCGTGACACCGGAGGTGAGACCCAGTACTTC.

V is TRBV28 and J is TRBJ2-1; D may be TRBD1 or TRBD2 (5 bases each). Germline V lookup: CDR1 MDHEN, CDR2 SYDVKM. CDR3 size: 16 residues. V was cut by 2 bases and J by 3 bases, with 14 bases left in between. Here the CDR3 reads CASSLLTGTDYNEQFF. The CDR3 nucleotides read TGTGCCAGCAGTTTACTTACCGGGACGGACTACAATGAGCAGTTCTTC.

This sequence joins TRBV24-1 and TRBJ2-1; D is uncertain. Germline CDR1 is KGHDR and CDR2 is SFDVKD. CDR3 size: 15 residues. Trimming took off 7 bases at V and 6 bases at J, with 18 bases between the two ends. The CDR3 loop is CATRETPDKSNEQFF. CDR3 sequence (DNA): TGTGCCACCAGAGAGACACCGGATAAAAGCAATGAGCAGTTCTTC.

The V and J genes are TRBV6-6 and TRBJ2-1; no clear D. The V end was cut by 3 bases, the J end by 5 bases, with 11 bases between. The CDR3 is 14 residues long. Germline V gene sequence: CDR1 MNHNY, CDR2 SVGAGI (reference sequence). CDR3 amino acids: CASSYKEAHNEQFF. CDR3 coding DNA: TGTGCCAGCAGTTATAAGGAAGCGCACAATGAGCAGTTCTTC.

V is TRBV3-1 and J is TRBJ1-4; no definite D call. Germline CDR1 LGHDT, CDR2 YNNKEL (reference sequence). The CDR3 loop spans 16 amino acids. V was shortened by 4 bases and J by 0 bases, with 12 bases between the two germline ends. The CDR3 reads CASSRGQVATNEKLFF. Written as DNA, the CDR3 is TGTGCCAGCAGCCGGGGTCAGGTTGCAACTAATGAAAAACTGTTTTTT.

CDR3 DNA: TGTGCCAGCAGTTCTGGGTCTGGGACAGGGGGCGACGAGCAGTACTTC. Amino acids: CASSSGSGTGGDEQYF. The chain recombines TRBV12-3 or TRBV12-4 with TRBJ2-5, with 12 bases lining up with TRBD1. The J call is uncertain, as TRBJ2-7 better fits the DNA end. The CDR3 length is 16 residues.

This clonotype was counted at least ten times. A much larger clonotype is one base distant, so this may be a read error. For the CDR3, the DNA is TGTGCCAGCAGTTTCCGGCCCCACATGGACAGGGGGAATGGTAATGAGCAGTACTTC. Translating it yields CASSFRPHMDRGNGNEQYF. The chain uses TRBV27 and TRBJ2-5; 10 nucleotides line up with TRBD1. The junction had 24 bases not matched to a gene; V was cut back by 3 bases and J by 11 bases. CDR1 is MNHEY and CDR2 is SMNVEV in the germline V gene (reference sequence). The length of the CDR3 is 19 residues.

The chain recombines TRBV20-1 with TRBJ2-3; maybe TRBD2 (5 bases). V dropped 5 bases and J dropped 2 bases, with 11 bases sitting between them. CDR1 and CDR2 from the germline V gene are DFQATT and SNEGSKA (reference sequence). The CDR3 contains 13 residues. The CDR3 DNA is TGCAGTGCTGCGGGCGGATCCACAGATACGCAGTATTTT. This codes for CSAAGGSTDTQYF.

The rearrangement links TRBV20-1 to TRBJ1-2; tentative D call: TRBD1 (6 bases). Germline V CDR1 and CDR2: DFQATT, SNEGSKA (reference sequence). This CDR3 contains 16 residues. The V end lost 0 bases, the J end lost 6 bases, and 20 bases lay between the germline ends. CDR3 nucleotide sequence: TGCAGTGCTAGAGATCGAGCGGGGGGGGCGCGCAATGGCTACACCTTC. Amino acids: CSARDRAGGARNGYTF.

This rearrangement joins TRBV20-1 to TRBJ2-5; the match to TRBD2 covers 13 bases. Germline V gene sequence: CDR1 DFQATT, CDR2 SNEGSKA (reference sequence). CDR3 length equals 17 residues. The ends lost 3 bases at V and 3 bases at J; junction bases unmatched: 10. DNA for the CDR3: TGCAGTGCTAGCTCATGGACTAGCGGGAGAGAAAAAGAGACCCAGTACTTC. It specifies CSASSWTSGREKETQYF.

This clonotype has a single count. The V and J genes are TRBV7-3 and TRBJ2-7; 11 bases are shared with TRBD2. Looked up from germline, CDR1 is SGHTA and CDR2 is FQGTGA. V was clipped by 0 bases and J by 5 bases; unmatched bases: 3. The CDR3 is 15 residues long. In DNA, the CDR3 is TGTGCCAGCAGCTTAACTCCTAGCGGGAGGCACGAGCAGTACTTC. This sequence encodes CASSLTPSGRHEQYF.

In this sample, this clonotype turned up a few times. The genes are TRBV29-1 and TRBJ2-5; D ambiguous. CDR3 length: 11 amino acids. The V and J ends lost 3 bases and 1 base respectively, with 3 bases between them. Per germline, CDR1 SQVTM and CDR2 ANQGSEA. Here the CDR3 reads CSVEPQETQYF. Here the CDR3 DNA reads TGCAGCGTTGAGCCCCAAGAGACCCAGTACTTC.

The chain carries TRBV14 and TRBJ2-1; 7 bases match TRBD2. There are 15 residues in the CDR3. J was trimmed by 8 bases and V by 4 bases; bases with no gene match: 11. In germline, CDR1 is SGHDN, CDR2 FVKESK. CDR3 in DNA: TGTGCCAGCAGCCCACTGGGGGGGTTCAATCATGAGCAGTTCTTC. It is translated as CASSPLGGFNHEQFF.

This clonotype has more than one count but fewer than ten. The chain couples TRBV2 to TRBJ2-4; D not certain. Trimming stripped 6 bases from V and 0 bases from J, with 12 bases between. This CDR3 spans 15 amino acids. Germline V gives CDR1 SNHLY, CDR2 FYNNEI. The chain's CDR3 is CASRTGRLAKNIQYF. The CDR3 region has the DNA TGTGCCAGCAGAACGGGCAGACTAGCCAAAAACATTCAGTACTTC.

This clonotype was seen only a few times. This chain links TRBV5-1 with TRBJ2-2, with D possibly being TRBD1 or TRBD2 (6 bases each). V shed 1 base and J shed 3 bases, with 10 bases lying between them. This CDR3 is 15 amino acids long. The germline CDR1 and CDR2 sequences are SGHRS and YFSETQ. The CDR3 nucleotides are TGCGCCAGCAGCTTGCTGGGGGGCGACACCGGGGAGCTGTTTTTT. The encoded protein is CASSLLGGDTGELFF.

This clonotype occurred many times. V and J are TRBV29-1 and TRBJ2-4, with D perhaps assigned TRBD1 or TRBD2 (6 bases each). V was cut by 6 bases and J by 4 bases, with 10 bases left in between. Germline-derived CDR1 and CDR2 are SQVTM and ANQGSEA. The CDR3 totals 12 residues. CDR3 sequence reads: CSVRGGKNIQYF. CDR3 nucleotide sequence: TGCAGCGTCCGAGGGGGGAAAAACATTCAGTACTTC.